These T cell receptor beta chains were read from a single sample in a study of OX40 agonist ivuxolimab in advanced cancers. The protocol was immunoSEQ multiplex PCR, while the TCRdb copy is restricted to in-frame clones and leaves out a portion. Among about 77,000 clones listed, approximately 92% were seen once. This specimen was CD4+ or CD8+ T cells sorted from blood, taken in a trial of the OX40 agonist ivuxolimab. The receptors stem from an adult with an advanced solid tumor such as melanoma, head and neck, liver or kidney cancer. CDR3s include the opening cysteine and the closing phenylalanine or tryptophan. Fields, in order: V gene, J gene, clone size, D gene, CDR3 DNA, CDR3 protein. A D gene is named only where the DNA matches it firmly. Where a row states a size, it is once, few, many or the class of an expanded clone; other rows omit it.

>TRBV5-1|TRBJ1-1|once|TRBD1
TGCGCCAGCAGCTCGGGACAGATGAACACTGAAGCTTTCTTT
CASSSGQMNTEAFF
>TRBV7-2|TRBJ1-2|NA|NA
TGTGCCAGCAGCTTACTGCAGGGATATGGCTACACCTTC
CASSLLQGYGYTF
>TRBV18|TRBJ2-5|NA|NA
TGTGCCAGCTCACCGACGGGGCGCCAAGAGACCCAGTACTTC
CASSPTGRQETQYF
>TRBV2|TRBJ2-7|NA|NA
TGTGCCAGCACCATTCTTGACGAGCAGTACTTC
CASTILDEQYF
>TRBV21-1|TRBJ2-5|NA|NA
TGTGCCAGCAGCAGCCCGAGAGGACCGGACAGGGAGGGAGAGACCCAGTACTTC
CASSSPRGPDREGETQYF
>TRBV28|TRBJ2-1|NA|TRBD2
TGTGCCATCCGACTAGCGGGGAACTACAATGAGCAGTTCTTC
CAIRLAGNYNEQFF
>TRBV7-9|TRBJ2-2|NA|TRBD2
TGTGCCAGCAGCCCTAGGACTAGCGGGGCCACCGGGGAGCTGTTTTTT
CASSPRTSGATGELFF
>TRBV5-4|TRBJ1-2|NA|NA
TGTGCCAGCAGAAAAGGAGGGGGGGATAACTATGGCTACACCTTC
CASRKGGGDNYGYTF
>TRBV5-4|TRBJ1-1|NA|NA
TGTGCCAGCAGTTTTGCGGGGGGAACGAACACTGAAGCTTTCTTT
CASSFAGGTNTEAFF
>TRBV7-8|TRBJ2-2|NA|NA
TGTGCCAGCTGCTGGACGGAGAACACCGGGGAGCTGTTTTTT
CASCWTENTGELFF
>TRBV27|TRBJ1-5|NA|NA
TGTGCCAGCAGTTCTCTGCCAGGCAGCAATCAGCCCCAGCATTTT
CASSSLPGSNQPQHF
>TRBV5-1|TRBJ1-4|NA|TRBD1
TGCGCCAGCACCCAGGGGGACCGTGAAAAACTGTTTTTT
CASTQGDREKLFF
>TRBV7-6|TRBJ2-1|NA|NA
TGTGCCAGCACCGCGACCAATGTTGGTGAGCAGTTCTTC
CASTATNVGEQFF
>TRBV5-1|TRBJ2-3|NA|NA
TGCGCCAGCAGCTTCGTCCAGGGCTTGACAGATACGCAGTATTTT
CASSFVQGLTDTQYF
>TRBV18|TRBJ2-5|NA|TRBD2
TGTGCCAGCTCACCGTCTAGCGGGAGAGAGACCCAGTACTTC
CASSPSSGRETQYF
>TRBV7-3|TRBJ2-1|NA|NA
TGTGCCAGCAGCTTAACTGGAGGGACTCCCATGGATGAGCAGTTCTTC
CASSLTGGTPMDEQFF
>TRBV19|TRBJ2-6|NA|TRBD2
TGTGCCAGCACCGGGGGGAACGGGGCCAACGTCCTGACTTTC
CASTGGNGANVLTF
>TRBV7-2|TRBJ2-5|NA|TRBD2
TGTGCCAGCAGCTCGGGACTAGCTCCGAGTGAGACCCAGTACTTC
CASSSGLAPSETQYF
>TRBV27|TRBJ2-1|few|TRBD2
TGTGCCAGCAGTCTAATTAGCGGGAAAGGAAATGAGCAGTTCTTC
CASSLISGKGNEQFF
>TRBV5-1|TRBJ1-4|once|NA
TGCGCCAGCAGCTTGGACGGTCAGGGGCTAAATGAAAAACTGTTTTTT
CASSLDGQGLNEKLFF
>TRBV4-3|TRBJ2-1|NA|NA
TGCGCCAGCAGCCAAGATTCGTGGGGACAAGCCTACAATGAGCAGTTCTTC
CASSQDSWGQAYNEQFF
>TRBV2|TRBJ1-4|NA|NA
TGTGCCAGCAGTGTAACCGGGACCGCGAATGAAAAACTGTTTTTT
CASSVTGTANEKLFF
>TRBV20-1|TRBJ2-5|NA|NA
TGCAGTGCTCCCCCGGGGGAGACCCAGTACTTC
CSAPPGETQYF
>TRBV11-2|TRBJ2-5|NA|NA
TGTGCCAGCAGCTTCCCCGGCAGAGGAGAGACCCAGTACTTC
CASSFPGRGETQYF
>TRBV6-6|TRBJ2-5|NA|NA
TGTGCCAGCAGTTATGGTAGGACAGATACGGGGGAGACCCAGTACTTC
CASSYGRTDTGETQYF
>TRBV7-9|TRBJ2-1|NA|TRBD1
TGTGCCAGCAGCCCCCGGGACAGGGCTTCGGGATACAATGAGCAGTTCTTC
CASSPRDRASGYNEQFF
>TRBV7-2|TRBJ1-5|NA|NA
TGTGCCAGCAGTTTGGACAGCAATCAGCCCCAGCATTTT
CASSLDSNQPQHF
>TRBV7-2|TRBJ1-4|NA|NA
TGTGCCAGCAGCTTAACACTCCCAGGGACCACTAATGAAAAACTGTTTTTT
CASSLTLPGTTNEKLFF
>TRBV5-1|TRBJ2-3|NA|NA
TGCGCCAGCAGCTCTGGACGCCTAGTGGGGGATACGCAGTATTTT
CASSSGRLVGDTQYF
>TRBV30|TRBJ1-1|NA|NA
TGTGCCTGGAGTGTAGCACAGTTGAACACTGAAGCTTTCTTT
CAWSVAQLNTEAFF
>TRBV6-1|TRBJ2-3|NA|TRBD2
TGTGCCAGCAGTGAAAGGGCGGCTAGCGGGCGGAGCACAGATACGCAGTATTTT
CASSERAASGRSTDTQYF
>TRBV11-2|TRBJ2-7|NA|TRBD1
TGTGCCAGCAGCTTGGGGGACAGCTTATACGAGCAGTACTTC
CASSLGDSLYEQYF
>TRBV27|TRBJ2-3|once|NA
TGTGCCAGCAGTTTAGTGGGGGATACGCAGTATTTT
CASSLVGDTQYF
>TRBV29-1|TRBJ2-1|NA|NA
TGCAGCGTTGTAGCGGAACCCAGTTCTAATGAGCAGTTCTTC
CSVVAEPSSNEQFF
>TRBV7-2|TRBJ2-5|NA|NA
TGTGCCAGCAGCCTACTTGAAGAGACCCAGTACTTC
CASSLLEETQYF
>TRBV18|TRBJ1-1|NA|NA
TGTGCCAGCTCACCCCGGACGGATAACACTGAAGCTTTCTTT
CASSPRTDNTEAFF
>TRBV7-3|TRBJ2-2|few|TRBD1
TGTGCCAGCAGGCAAAACAGGGGTGGCGGGGAGCTGTTTTTT
CASRQNRGGGELFF
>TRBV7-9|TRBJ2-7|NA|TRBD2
TGTGCCAGCAGCAGGTCTAGCGGGAGAGCCTACGAGCAGTACTTC
CASSRSSGRAYEQYF
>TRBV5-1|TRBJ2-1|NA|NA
TGCGCCAGCAGCTTGGGAGGGACAAGCTCTTACAATGAGCAGTTCTTC
CASSLGGTSSYNEQFF
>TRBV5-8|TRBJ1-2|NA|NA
TGTGCCAGCAGCCTAGGGCTGGATGGCTACACCTTC
CASSLGLDGYTF
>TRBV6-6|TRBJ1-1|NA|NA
TGTGCCAGCGGCGTGAACACTGAAGCTTTCTTT
CASGVNTEAFF
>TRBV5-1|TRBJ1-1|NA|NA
TGCGCCAGCAGCTTGGCCTTAAGGGGCACTGAAGCTTTCTTT
CASSLALRGTEAFF
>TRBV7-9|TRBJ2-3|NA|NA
TGTGCCAGCAGCTTCCTCCGGGACACCACAGATACGCAGTATTTT
CASSFLRDTTDTQYF
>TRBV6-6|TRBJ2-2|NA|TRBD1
TGTGCCAGCAGTTACAGACAGGGGGAGAACACCGGGGAGCTGTTTTTT
CASSYRQGENTGELFF
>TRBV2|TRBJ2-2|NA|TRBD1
TGTGCCAGCAGTGGGACAGGGGGCAACACCGGGGAGCTGTTTTTT
CASSGTGGNTGELFF
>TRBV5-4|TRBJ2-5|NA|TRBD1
TGTGCCAGCAGCTTGGGGTTTAACAGGGGGGACTACCAAGAGACCCAGTACTTC
CASSLGFNRGDYQETQYF
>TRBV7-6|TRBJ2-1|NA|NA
TGTGCCAGCAGCTTTACCCAGGGAAAGGACAATGAGCAGTTCTTC
CASSFTQGKDNEQFF
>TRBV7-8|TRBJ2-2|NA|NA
TGTGCCAGCAGCTTAGGACAGGAGAACACCGGGGAGCTGTTTTTT
CASSLGQENTGELFF
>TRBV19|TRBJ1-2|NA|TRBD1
TGTGCCAGTAGTATCAGGGACAGGGAACTTGGTGGCTACACCTTC
CASSIRDRELGGYTF
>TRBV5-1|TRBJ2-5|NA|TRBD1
TGCGCCAGCAGCTTGGGGCCTCGGGACAGGGCGGGGGAGACCCAGTACTTC
CASSLGPRDRAGETQYF
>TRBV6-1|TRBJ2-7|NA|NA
TGTGCCAGCAGTGACCAGGGGATCTCCTACGAGCAGTACTTC
CASSDQGISYEQYF
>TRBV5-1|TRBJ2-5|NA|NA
TGCGCCAGCAGCCCCGGGACTGCCAAAGAGACCCAGTACTTC
CASSPGTAKETQYF
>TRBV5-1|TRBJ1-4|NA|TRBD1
TGCGCCAGCAGCCCGACAGGGTCTAATGAAAAACTGTTTTTT
CASSPTGSNEKLFF
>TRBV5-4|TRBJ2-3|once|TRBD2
TGTGCCAGCAGCGTTTTTTCTAGCGGGGTGTCAGATACGCAGTATTTT
CASSVFSSGVSDTQYF